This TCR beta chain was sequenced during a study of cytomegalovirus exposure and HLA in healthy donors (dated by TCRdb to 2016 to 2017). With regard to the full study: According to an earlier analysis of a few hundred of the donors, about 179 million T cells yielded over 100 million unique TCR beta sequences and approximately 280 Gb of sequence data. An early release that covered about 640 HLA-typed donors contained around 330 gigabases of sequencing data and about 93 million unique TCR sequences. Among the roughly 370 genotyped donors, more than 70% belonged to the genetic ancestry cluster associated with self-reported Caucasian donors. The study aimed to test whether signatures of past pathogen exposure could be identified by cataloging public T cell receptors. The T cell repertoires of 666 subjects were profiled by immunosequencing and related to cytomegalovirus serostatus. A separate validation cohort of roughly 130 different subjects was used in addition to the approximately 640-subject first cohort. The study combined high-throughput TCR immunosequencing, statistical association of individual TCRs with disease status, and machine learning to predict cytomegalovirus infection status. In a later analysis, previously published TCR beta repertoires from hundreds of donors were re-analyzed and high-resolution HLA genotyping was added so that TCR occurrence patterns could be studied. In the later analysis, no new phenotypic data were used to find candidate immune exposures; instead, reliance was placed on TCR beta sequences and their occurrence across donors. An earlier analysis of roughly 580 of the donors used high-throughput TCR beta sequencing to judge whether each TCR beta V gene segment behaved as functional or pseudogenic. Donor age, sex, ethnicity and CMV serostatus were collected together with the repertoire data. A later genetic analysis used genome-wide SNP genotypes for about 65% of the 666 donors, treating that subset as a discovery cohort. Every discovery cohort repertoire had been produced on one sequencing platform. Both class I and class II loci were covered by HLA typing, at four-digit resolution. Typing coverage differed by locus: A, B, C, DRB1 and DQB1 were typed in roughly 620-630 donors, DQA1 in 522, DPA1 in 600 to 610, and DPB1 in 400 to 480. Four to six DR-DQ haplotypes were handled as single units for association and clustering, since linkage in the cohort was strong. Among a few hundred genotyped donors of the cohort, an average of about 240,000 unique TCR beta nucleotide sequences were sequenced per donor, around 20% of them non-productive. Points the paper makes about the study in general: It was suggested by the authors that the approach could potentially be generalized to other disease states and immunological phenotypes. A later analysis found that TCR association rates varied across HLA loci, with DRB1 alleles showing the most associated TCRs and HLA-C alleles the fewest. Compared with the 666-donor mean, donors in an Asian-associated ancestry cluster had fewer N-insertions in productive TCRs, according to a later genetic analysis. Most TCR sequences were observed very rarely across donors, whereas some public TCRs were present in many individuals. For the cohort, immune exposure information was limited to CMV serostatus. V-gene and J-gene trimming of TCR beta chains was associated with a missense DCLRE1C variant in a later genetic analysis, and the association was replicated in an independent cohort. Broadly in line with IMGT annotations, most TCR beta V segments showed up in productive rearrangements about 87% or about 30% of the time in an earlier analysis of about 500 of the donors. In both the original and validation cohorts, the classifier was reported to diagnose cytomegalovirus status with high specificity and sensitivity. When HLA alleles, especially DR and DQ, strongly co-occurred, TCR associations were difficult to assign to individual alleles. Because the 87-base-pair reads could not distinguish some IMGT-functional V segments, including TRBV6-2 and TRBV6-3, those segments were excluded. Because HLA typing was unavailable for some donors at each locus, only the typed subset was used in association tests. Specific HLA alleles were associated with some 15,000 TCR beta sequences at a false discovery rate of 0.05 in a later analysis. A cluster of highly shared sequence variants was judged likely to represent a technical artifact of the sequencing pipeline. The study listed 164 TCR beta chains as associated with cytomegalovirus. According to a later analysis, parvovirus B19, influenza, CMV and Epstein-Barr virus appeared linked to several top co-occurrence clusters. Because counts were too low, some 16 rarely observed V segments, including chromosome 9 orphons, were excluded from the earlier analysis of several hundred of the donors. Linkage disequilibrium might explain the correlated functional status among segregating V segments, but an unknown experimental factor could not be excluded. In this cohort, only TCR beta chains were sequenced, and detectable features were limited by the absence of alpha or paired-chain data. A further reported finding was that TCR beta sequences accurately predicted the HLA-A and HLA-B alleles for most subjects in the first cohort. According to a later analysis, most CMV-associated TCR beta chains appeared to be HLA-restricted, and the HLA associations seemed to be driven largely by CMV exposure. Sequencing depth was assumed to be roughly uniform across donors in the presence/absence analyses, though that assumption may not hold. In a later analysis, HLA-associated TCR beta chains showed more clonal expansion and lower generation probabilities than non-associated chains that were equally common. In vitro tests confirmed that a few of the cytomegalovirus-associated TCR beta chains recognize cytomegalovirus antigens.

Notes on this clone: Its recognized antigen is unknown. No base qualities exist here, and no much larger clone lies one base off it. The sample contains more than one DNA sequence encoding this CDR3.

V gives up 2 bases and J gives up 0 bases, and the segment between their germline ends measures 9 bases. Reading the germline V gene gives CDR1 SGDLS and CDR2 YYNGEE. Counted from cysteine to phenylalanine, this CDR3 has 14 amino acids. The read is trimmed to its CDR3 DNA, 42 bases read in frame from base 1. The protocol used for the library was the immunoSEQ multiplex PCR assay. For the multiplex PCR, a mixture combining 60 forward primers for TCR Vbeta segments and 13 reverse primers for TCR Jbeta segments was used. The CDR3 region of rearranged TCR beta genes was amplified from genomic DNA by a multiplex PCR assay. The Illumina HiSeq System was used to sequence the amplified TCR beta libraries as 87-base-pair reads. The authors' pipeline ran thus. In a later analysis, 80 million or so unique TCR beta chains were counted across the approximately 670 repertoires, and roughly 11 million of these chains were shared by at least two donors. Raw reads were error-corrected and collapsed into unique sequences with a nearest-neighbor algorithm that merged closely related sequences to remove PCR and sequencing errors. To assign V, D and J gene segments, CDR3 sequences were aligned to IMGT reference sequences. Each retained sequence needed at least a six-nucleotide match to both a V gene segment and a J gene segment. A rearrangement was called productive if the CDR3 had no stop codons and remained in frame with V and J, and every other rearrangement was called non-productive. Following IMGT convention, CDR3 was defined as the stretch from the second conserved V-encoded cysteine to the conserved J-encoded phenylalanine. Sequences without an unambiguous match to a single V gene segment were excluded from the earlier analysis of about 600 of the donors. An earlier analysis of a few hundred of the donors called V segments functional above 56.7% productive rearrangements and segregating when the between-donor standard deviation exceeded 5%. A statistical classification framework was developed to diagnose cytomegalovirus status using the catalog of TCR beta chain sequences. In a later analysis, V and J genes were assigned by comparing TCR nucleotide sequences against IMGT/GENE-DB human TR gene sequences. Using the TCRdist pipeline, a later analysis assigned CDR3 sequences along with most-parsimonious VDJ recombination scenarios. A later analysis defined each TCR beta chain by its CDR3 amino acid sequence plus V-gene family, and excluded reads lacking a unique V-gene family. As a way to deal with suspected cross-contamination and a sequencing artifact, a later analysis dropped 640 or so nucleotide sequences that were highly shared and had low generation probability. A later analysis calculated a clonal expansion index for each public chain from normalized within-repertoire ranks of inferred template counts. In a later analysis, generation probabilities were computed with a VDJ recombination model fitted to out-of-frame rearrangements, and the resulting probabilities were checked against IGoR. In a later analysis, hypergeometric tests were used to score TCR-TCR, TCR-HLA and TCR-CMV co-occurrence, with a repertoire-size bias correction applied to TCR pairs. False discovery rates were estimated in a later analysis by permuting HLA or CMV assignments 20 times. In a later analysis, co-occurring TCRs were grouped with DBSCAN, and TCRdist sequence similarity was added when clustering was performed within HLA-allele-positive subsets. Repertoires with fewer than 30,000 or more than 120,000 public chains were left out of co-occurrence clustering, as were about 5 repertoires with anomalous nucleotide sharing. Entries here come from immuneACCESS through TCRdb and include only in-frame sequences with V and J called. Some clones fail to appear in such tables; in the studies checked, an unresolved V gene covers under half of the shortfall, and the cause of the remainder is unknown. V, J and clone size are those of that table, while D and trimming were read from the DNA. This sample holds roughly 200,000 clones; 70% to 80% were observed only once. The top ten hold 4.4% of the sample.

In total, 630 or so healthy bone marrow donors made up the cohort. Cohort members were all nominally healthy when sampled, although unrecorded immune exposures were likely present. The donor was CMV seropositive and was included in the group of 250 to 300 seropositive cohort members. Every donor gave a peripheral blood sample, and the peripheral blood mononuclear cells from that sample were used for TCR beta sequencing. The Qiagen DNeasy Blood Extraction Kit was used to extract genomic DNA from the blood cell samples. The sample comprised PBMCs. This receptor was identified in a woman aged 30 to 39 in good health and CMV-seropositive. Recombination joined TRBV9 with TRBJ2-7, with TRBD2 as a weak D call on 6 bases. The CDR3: CASSVGGSSYEQYF. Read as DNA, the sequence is TGTGCCAGCAGCGTTGGGGGGAGCTCCTACGAGCAGTACTTC. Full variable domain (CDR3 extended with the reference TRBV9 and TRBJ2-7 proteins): DSGVTQTPKHLITATGQRVTLRCSPRSGDLSVYWYQQSLDQGLQFLIQYYNGEERAKGNILERFSAQQFPDLHSELNLSSLELGDSALYFCASSVGGSSYEQYFGPGTRLTVT.